This TCR beta chain was sequenced during a study of T-cell memory formation after mild COVID-19. Study in general: TCR clusters showed largely donor specificity.

TCRdb recomputed calls from the 5' RACE reads with MiXCR, one row per CDR3 protein. The sample has around 33,000 distinct CDR3 sequences, about 21% seen once; the top ten hold less than 2%. This clonotype was seen more than once but under ten times. The trim removed 5 bases at V and 4 bases at J, leaving 9 bases unmatched. This CDR3 spans 17 amino acids. This receptor was obtained from an adult who had mild COVID-19 (a few samples of this study predate the infection). Cell type and time point are not known. The rearrangement uses TRBV12-3 or TRBV12-4 and TRBJ1-3; TRBD1 aligns across 12 bases. The material sequenced was PBMCs or a T cell subset sorted from them (not recorded which). Here the CDR3 reads CASSPGQGAPGGNTIYF. The DNA of the CDR3 is TGTGCCAGCAGTCCGGGACAGGGGGCGCCGGGAGGAAACACCATATATTTT.